Listed below are T cell receptor beta chains from one sample, sequenced in a study of blood T cell repertoires in COVID-19. The repertoire was sequenced with immunoSEQ multiplex PCR; TCRdb's copy has only in-frame clones and lacks some. The sample has about 180,000 clones, approximately 83% seen once; the top ten hold roughly 7.2%. Sequences were obtained from peripheral blood. The receptor source for this set is a woman in her forties with COVID-19, enrolled during active disease. Both conserved end residues are part of each CDR3. A D gene is named only where the DNA matches it firmly. Only part of the rows carry a size: once, few, many, or a class if the clone is expanded.

d_gene	v_gene	j_gene	abundance	CDR3aa	CDR3nt
.	TRBV7-9	TRBJ1-2	.	CANRLRGYTF	TGTGCCAATAGACTCCGGGGCTACACCTTC
.	TRBV10-3	TRBJ1-5	.	CAAREAQPQHF	TGTGCCGCTCGGGAGGCTCAGCCCCAGCATTTT
TRBD2	TRBV5-1	TRBJ2-5	once	CASSLRTSGRALETQYF	TGCGCCAGCAGCTTGAGGACTAGCGGGAGGGCCTTAGAGACCCAGTACTTC
.	TRBV12-3/TRBV12-4	TRBJ2-7	.	CASSPGELYEQYF	TGTGCCAGCAGCCCCGGGGAGCTCTACGAGCAGTACTTC
.	TRBV6-5	TRBJ1-1	.	CASSQTADPNTEAFF	TGTGCCAGCAGTCAAACAGCGGACCCGAACACTGAAGCTTTCTTT
TRBD2	TRBV7-2	TRBJ2-5	.	CASSLALSGGLKTQYF	TGTGCCAGCAGCTTAGCGCTAAGCGGGGGGTTGAAGACCCAGTACTTC
TRBD2	TRBV19	TRBJ2-1	.	CASSLTSGSSYNEQFF	TGTGCCAGTAGTCTGACTAGCGGGAGCTCCTACAATGAGCAGTTCTTC
.	TRBV29-1	TRBJ1-2	.	CSVEADRLYGYTF	TGCAGCGTTGAAGCGGACCGACTATATGGCTACACCTTC
TRBD1	TRBV9	TRBJ2-2	.	CASSVRDRGAGELFF	TGTGCCAGCAGCGTAAGGGACAGGGGAGCCGGGGAGCTGTTTTTT
.	TRBV28	TRBJ2-7	.	CASSDSWSYEQYF	TGTGCCAGCAGCGATAGTTGGTCCTACGAGCAGTACTTC
.	TRBV2	TRBJ1-2	few	CAKEYGYTF	TGTGCCAAGGAGTATGGCTACACCTTC
.	TRBV10-3	TRBJ1-5	.	CAISSGENQPQHF	TGTGCCATCAGTTCCGGGGAGAATCAGCCCCAGCATTTT
.	TRBV28	TRBJ1-4	once	CASGWVPGEKLFF	TGTGCCAGCGGCTGGGTCCCAGGCGAAAAACTGTTTTTT
.	TRBV7-3	TRBJ2-1	once	CASSKGGTPPRNEQFF	TGTGCCAGCAGCAAAGGAGGGACTCCTCCTCGGAATGAGCAGTTCTTC
.	TRBV2	TRBJ1-5	once	CASSKDTFNQPQHF	TGTGCCAGCAGCAAAGACACTTTCAATCAGCCCCAGCATTTT
.	TRBV6-5	TRBJ2-5	.	CASSFSPGYPQYF	TGTGCCAGCAGTTTCTCCCCCGGTTACCCCCAGTACTTC
.	TRBV11-2	TRBJ1-6	.	CASRLLGQVDSPLHF	TGTGCCAGCAGGTTGTTGGGGCAAGTCGATTCACCCCTCCACTTT
TRBD1	TRBV27	TRBJ2-7	.	CATRGQGPYEQYF	TGTGCCACCAGGGGACAGGGGCCCTACGAGCAGTACTTC
TRBD2	TRBV11-3	TRBJ2-1	.	CASSLWREERGNEQFF	TGTGCCAGCAGCTTATGGCGGGAGGAGCGGGGGAATGAGCAGTTCTTC
.	TRBV10-3	TRBJ1-1	.	CAISESESTEAFF	TGTGCCATCAGTGAGTCGGAGAGCACTGAAGCTTTCTTT
.	TRBV15	TRBJ2-2	once	CATAARGAANTGELFF	TGTGCCACCGCAGCCCGGGGGGCAGCGAACACCGGGGAGCTGTTTTTT
TRBD2	TRBV5-1	TRBJ2-7	.	CASKVELAVTYEQYF	TGCGCCAGCAAGGTTGAACTAGCGGTGACCTACGAGCAGTACTTC
TRBD1	TRBV3-1/TRBV3-2	TRBJ1-6	.	CASSPRDRGHSPLHF	TGTGCCAGCAGCCCTCGGGACAGGGGGCATTCACCCCTCCACTTT
TRBD1	TRBV10-3	TRBJ1-6	.	CAISESRFQGAKDSPLHF	TGTGCCATCAGTGAGTCAAGATTCCAGGGGGCCAAGGACTCACCCCTCCACTTT
.	TRBV5-8	TRBJ2-1	.	CASSWGDRRYNEQFF	TGTGCCAGCAGCTGGGGGGACAGACGGTACAATGAGCAGTTCTTC
.	TRBV5-1	TRBJ2-5	.	CASSVDSQETQYF	TGCGCCAGCAGCGTCGACAGCCAAGAGACCCAGTACTTC
TRBD2	TRBV10-3	TRBJ2-7	.	CATAGTSYYEQYF	TGTGCCACAGCCGGGACTAGCTACTACGAGCAGTACTTC
TRBD1	TRBV19	TRBJ1-6	.	CASSPGTGNSPLHF	TGTGCCAGTAGCCCCGGGACAGGGAACTCACCCCTCCACTTT
.	TRBV11-2	TRBJ1-1	.	CASSPSWAMGTEAFF	TGTGCCAGCAGCCCCTCTTGGGCGATGGGCACTGAAGCTTTCTTT
.	TRBV28	TRBJ1-6	.	CASSMRGGYSPLHF	TGTGCCAGCAGTATGAGAGGGGGTTATTCACCCCTCCACTTT